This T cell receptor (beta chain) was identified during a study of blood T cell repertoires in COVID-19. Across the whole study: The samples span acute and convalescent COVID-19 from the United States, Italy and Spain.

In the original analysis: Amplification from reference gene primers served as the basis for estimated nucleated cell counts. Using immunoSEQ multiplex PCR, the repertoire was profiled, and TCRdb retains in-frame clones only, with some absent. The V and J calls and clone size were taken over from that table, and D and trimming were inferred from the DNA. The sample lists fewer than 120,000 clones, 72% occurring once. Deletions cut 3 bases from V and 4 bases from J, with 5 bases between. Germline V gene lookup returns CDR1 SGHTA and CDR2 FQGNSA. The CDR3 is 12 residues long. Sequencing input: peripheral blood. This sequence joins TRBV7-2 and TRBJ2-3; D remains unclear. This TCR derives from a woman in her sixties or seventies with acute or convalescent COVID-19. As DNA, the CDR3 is TGTGCCAGCAGCTTTCCATCAGATACGCAGTATTTT. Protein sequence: CASSFPSDTQYF.